Sample share makes the clone carrying this T cell receptor beta chain medium-sized (0.01 to 0.1%). The antigen is not known. The entry originates in a study of immune heterogeneity within non-small cell lung tumors. Points from the study as a whole: Comparison across individual patients showed largely distinct high-frequency T-cell receptor beta clonotypes.

Between the trimmed V and J ends, which lost 5 bases and 3 bases, there was a span of 17 bases. Germline CDR1 reads MNHEY; CDR2 reads SMNVEV (reference sequence). CDR3 length: 15 amino acids. The template consisted of bulk tumor genomic DNA, with about 640 ng used per sample. Primary tumors were biopsied several times each, far apart, intraoperatively. Curative surgery was undertaken by patients, who had untreated, newly diagnosed non-small cell lung cancer. Multiplex PCR with 32 V and 13 J primers amplified TCR beta CDR3. TCRdb called the multiplex PCR reads again in MiXCR, with one record for every CDR3 protein. The sample consists of 15,000 or so distinct CDR3 sequences, around 28% of them appearing once.

This TCR was sampled from a man between 40 and 49 years old with non-small cell lung cancer. Sequencing was done on a sample of lung tumor tissue. This sequence joins TRBV27 and TRBJ2-7; D tentatively reads TRBD1 or TRBD2 (5 bases each). CDR3 residues: CASSETGAGYYEQYF. The CDR3 DNA sequence: TGTGCCAGCAGTGAAACCGGGGCAGGATACTACGAGCAGTACTTC.